Below, one T cell receptor (beta chain) is given with its context. The data belong to a study of blood T cell repertoires in COVID-19. Study context: Specimens from acute and convalescent COVID-19 originated in the United States, Italy and Spain. T cells, B-cell-depleted T cells, or PBMCs provided the cDNA or gDNA that served as material.

Enrolled during active infection, Seattle patients were then followed longitudinally. The CDR3 loop spans 14 amino acids. V trimming: 5 bases; J trimming: 4 bases; junction bases outside the gene matches: 7. CDR1 and CDR2 from the germline V gene are MNHEY and SVGEGT. Study processing details: Amplified reference gene primers provided the basis for estimating nucleated cell counts. The repertoire was sequenced with immunoSEQ multiplex PCR; TCRdb's copy has only in-frame clones and lacks some. V and J calls and clone size follow that table, whereas D and trimming were derived from the DNA. The table includes around 100,000 clones, around 74% detected once.

The sequence derives from a man between 65 and 80 years old with COVID-19, enrolled during active disease. Specimen: peripheral blood. This chain connects TRBV6-2 or TRBV6-3 to TRBJ1-2, with 7 bases matching TRBD1. DNA for the CDR3: TGTGCCAGCAGTCGCCCCGGGACAGTCTATGGCTACACCTTC. Its protein is CASSRPGTVYGYTF.